This paragraph covers one T cell receptor beta chain sequence. Germline V gives CDR1 SGHNT, CDR2 YYREEE (reference sequence). CDR3 size: 15 residues. The V end was cut by 0 bases, the J end by 7 bases, with 16 bases between. This specimen comes from a study of T cell responses to AZD1222 COVID-19 vaccine. Here immunoSEQ multiplex PCR was the method, and the copy in TCRdb shows in-frame clones only, minus some. The data show 130,000 to 150,000 clones, 91% seen once. The sequence was obtained from an adult in good health. The chain is built from TRBV5-4 and TRBJ2-5; tentative D call: TRBD1 (5 bases). The sample in question was peripheral blood, obtained on day 0 of AZD1222 vaccination. The CDR3: CASSLGGTSTATQYF. The CDR3 coding sequence is TGTGCCAGCAGCTTGGGGGGCACCAGCACGGCGACCCAGTACTTC.